The 15 T cell receptor beta chains presented below share a single source sample, sequenced in a study of low-dose radiotherapy and immunotherapy resistance in tumors. Gene-specific TRAV and TRBV primers were used for first-strand cDNA, covering alpha and beta chains. Over about 19 PCR cycles, TCRs were amplified from a constant-region primer and V-primer adapter. TCRdb reanalysed the reads using MiXCR and keeps one entry per CDR3 protein. The sample lists about 39,000 distinct CDR3 sequences; about 28% were seen once. The time point denotes: before trial treatment. The sequenced sample was PBMCs, obtained before treatment. The receptors come from a male donor with gallbladder cancer.

This clonotype was seen repeatedly, ten times or more. CDR3 in amino acids: CASVPNRGDTGELFF. The CDR3 nucleotides are TGCGCCAGCGTTCCTAATCGGGGGGACACCGGGGAGCTGTTTTTT. The rearrangement joins TRBV4-1 to TRBJ2-2, with 7 bases identical to TRBD2. Trimming at V came to 8 bases and at J to 3 bases, leaving 9 bases not matched to a gene. This CDR3 comprises 15 residues. Germline-derived CDR1 and CDR2 are MGHRA and YSYEKL.

This clonotype has only one observation. V is TRBV28 and J is TRBJ2-7; D gene unclear. The CDR3 has 15 residues. Germline lookup yields CDR1 MDHEN and CDR2 SYDVKM. V lost 5 bases and J 2 bases, leaving 16 bases between the germline ends. Written as DNA, the CDR3 is TGTGCCAGCAGTCTTACTCCGGCCTCGCCCTACGAGCAGTACTTC. Translating gives CASSLTPASPYEQYF.

The J gene is TRBJ1-3, the V gene TRBV28, with D hard to call. The ends were cut back, 5 bases at V and 2 bases at J, with 10 bases in the middle. This CDR3 contains 14 residues. From germline, CDR1 is MDHEN and CDR2 SYDVKM. The CDR3: CASSHHETGNTIYF. CDR3 nucleotides: TGTGCCAGCAGTCACCACGAAACTGGAAACACCATATATTTT.

At least ten counts were recorded for this clonotype. J is TRBJ2-7 and V is TRBV11-1; TRBD1 matches at 7 bases. Germline assignment: CDR1 SGHAT and CDR2 FQDESV (reference sequence). V was pared by 1 base and J by 4 bases, with 7 bases of the junction left unmatched. CDR3 size: 15 residues. The CDR3 is CASSLVAGDSYEQYF. The CDR3 region has the DNA TGTGCCAGCAGCTTAGTGGCAGGGGACAGTTACGAGCAGTACTTC.

V usage is TRBV5-1 and J usage is TRBJ2-7; 11 nucleotides line up with TRBD2. CDR1 is SGHRS, CDR2 YFSETQ, per germline. The CDR3 contains 14 residues. With 5 bases clipped from V and 2 bases from J, the junction kept 3 bases outside the gene matches. CDR3 residues: CASSTSGGPYEQYF. CDR3 in DNA: TGCGCCAGCAGTACTAGCGGGGGTCCCTACGAGCAGTACTTC.

The sample holds many counts of this clonotype. The CDR3 DNA reads as TGTGCCTGGAGTGTGGGGGGTCTGAACACTGAAGCTTTCTTT. This sequence encodes CAWSVGGLNTEAFF. The chain carries TRBV30 and TRBJ1-1; D may be TRBD1 (5 bases). In germline, CDR1 is GTSNPN, CDR2 SVGIG (reference sequence). The V end was cut by 0 bases, the J end by 0 bases, with 8 bases between. The CDR3 has 14 residues. The entire variable domain, with the rest obtained from reference TRBV30 and TRBJ1-1, is as follows: SQTIHQWPATLVQPVGSPLSLECTVEGTSNPNLYWYRQAAGRGLQLLFYSVGIGQISSEVPQNLSASRPQDRQFILSSKKLLLSDSGFYLCAWSVGGLNTEAFFGQGTRLTVV.

The table lists this clonotype with many counts. V gene TRBV4-1 combines with J gene TRBJ2-3, with D perhaps matching TRBD1 or TRBD2 (5 bases each). The germline V gene encodes CDR1 MGHRA and CDR2 YSYEKL. The length of the CDR3 is 14 residues. The ends were cut back, 1 base at V and 6 bases at J, with 11 bases in the middle. CDR3 residues: CASSQAGTLDTQYF. In nucleotides, the CDR3 is TGCGCCAGCAGCCAAGCAGGGACCTTGGATACGCAGTATTTT.

This clonotype has a count of ten or more. The CDR3 is CASSQEFLSGNTIYF. The CDR3 DNA reads TGTGCCAGCAGCCAGGAGTTCCTCTCTGGAAACACCATATATTTT. This chain uses TRBV3-1 with TRBJ1-3; D unclear. Germline CDR1 reads LGHDT; CDR2 reads YNNKEL (reference sequence). The CDR3 is 15 residues long. The ends were cut back, 3 bases at V and 0 bases at J, with 9 bases in the middle.

This clonotype was observed at least ten times. The chain is built from TRBV30 and TRBJ2-3; D possibly matches TRBD1 or TRBD2 (5 bases each). With 8 bases removed from V and 4 bases from J, the gap between germline ends came to 16 bases. Germline loops: CDR1 GTSNPN, CDR2 SVGIG (reference sequence). CDR3 length: 13 amino acids. The CDR3 here is CARSEGPADTQYF. In DNA, the CDR3 is TGTGCCCGCTCCGAGGGGCCCGCAGATACGCAGTATTTT.

The rearrangement joins TRBV5-1 to TRBJ2-2, with a tentative D call TRBD2 (6 bases). Between the trimmed V and J ends, which lost 6 bases and 5 bases, there was a span of 14 bases. Germline loops: CDR1 SGHRS, CDR2 YFSETQ. The CDR3 extends over 14 amino acids. CDR3 in amino acids: CASTAGRTTGELFF. Here the CDR3 DNA reads TGCGCCAGCACCGCAGGGAGGACAACCGGGGAGCTGTTTTTT.

This clonotype was recorded many times. The chain carries TRBV7-2 and TRBJ1-2, with a tentative D call TRBD1 (5 bases). Germline values: CDR1 SGHTA, CDR2 FQGNSA. Trimming left V 2 bases short and J 2 bases short, with 9 bases between. The CDR3 is 14 residues long. The CDR3 loop reads CASSLQGANYGYTF. The CDR3 nucleotides read TGTGCCAGCAGCTTACAGGGTGCCAACTATGGCTACACCTTC.

Many counts were recorded for this clonotype. The chain has TRBV6-2 or TRBV6-3 and TRBJ2-7; no firm D call. There are 10 residues in the CDR3. Germline CDR1 MNHEY, CDR2 SVGEGT. Trimming took 8 bases from V and 4 from J, leaving 6 bases between them. The CDR3 bases are TGTGCCAGCGAGGAGTACGAGCAGTACTTC. The encoded protein is CASEEYEQYF.

This clonotype was seen at least ten times. CDR3 coding DNA: TGTGCCAGCAGCTTAGGGGGAAAACCGAATGAGCAGTTCTTC. It encodes CASSLGGKPNEQFF. The genes are TRBV7-9 and TRBJ2-1; D call uncertain. Germline V gives CDR1 SEHNR, CDR2 FQNEAQ (reference sequence). The CDR3 totals 14 residues. V was clipped by 1 base and J by 7 bases, with 11 bases between them.

This clonotype has a count of ten or more. The V gene is TRBV5-4, the J gene TRBJ1-2; 9 bases map to TRBD1. CDR1 SGHNT and CDR2 YYREEE come from the germline V gene (reference sequence). V lost 4 bases, J lost 4 bases, and 14 bases stayed unmatched. The CDR3 consists of 17 residues. Here the CDR3 reads CASSPGGTGGDSYGYTF. The CDR3 nucleotides read TGTGCCAGCAGCCCCGGGGGTACAGGGGGCGATAGCTATGGCTACACCTTC.

This clonotype was counted ten times or more. The chain recombines TRBV19 with TRBJ1-5, with D possibly matching TRBD1 (5 bases). Germline V gene data show CDR1 as LNHDA and CDR2 as SQIVND (reference sequence). This CDR3 contains 13 residues. Deletions cut 9 bases from V and 0 bases from J, with 9 bases between. The CDR3 coding sequence is TGTGCCAGCAACAGGATTAGCAATCAGCCCCAGCATTTT. It yields the protein CASNRISNQPQHF.